Shown below are 27 T cell receptor beta chains from a single sample sequenced in a study of control samples from healthy donors and cancer patients. Repertoires were generated with immunoSEQ multiplex PCR, while TCRdb's copy carries only in-frame clones and drops some. Of about 94,000 clones listed, around 83% were seen once; the top ten hold around 1.3%. The specimen was blood. The receptors derive from a woman aged 45-65 years in good health.

The chain uses TRBV3-1 (or the pseudogene TRBV3-2) and TRBJ2-7; D is undetermined. The CDR3 has 12 residues. Trimming took 4 bases from V and 2 from J, leaving 6 bases between them. In germline, CDR1 is LGHDT, CDR2 YNNKEL (reference sequence). The chain's CDR3 is CASSRGTYEQYF. Written as DNA, the CDR3 is TGTGCCAGCAGCCGTGGGACCTACGAGCAGTACTTC.

The V and J genes are TRBV4-2 and TRBJ2-5, with a tentative D call TRBD2 (6 bases). CDR3 length: 15 amino acids. Trimming took off 0 bases at V and 2 bases at J, with 10 bases between the two ends. Germline V gene data show CDR1 as LGHNA and CDR2 as YNFKEQ. DNA of the CDR3: TGTGCCAGCAGCCAAGATTGGACTAATCAAGAGACCCAGTACTTC. It encodes CASSQDWTNQETQYF.

This clone appeared a few times. The V gene is TRBV19, the J gene TRBJ1-2; D uncertain. The germline V gene has CDR1 LNHDA and CDR2 SQIVND (reference sequence). Trimming cost V 0 bases and J 3 bases, with 8 bases left between them. CDR3 length: 14 amino acids. CDR3 amino acids: CASSIDRQDYGYTF. CDR3 sequence (DNA): TGTGCCAGTAGTATAGATCGGCAGGACTATGGCTACACCTTC.

The J gene is TRBJ1-5, the V gene TRBV7-2; tentative D call: TRBD1 (6 bases). Trimming cost V 2 bases and J 6 bases, with 8 bases left between them. There are 13 residues in the CDR3. Germline values: CDR1 SGHTA, CDR2 FQGNSA. The CDR3 protein is CASSLRGSQPQHF. The CDR3 DNA is TGTGCCAGCAGCTTAAGGGGGAGTCAGCCCCAGCATTTT.

This clone was observed a few times. This chain uses TRBV5-1 with TRBJ2-7, with 8 bases matching TRBD2. Germline CDR1 SGHRS, CDR2 YFSETQ. With V trimmed by 4 bases and J by 4 bases, 13 bases remained unmatched. The length of the CDR3 is 16 residues. CDR3 region: CASSALAGGAPYEQYF. Here the CDR3 DNA reads TGCGCCAGCAGCGCTCTAGCGGGCGGGGCTCCTTACGAGCAGTACTTC. The full variable domain, its missing parts supplied by reference TRBV5-1 and TRBJ2-7, is KAGVTQTPRYLIKTRGQQVTLSCSPISGHRSVSWYQQTPGQGLQFLFEYFSETQRNKGNFPGRFSGRQFSNSRSEMNVSTLELGDSALYLCASSALAGGAPYEQYFGPGTRLTVT.

V usage is TRBV2 and J usage is TRBJ1-2; 7 positions agree with TRBD1. This CDR3 has 16 amino acids. Germline V gene lookup returns CDR1 SNHLY and CDR2 FYNNEI. V dropped 4 bases and J dropped 3; count of bases not matched to a gene: 11. In DNA form, the CDR3 reads TGTGCCAGCAGTGGGGTGGGAGGGGGCATCGACTATGGCTACACCTTC. This encodes CASSGVGGGIDYGYTF.

The rearrangement links TRBV6-5 to TRBJ2-7; no clear D. This CDR3 has 14 residues. V lost 2 bases and J 6 bases, leaving 14 bases between the germline ends. CDR1 and CDR2 (germline): MNHEY, SVGAGI. In DNA, the CDR3 is TGTGCCAGCAGTTACCCCGGGCCACGCCGCGAGCAGTACTTC. Residues: CASSYPGPRREQYF.

This chain uses TRBV5-1 with TRBJ2-7; 9 bases align to TRBD1. This CDR3 has 13 amino acids. The germline gives CDR1 SGHRS, CDR2 YFSETQ. V gave up 4 bases and J gave up 8 bases; unmatched junction bases: 7. The CDR3 protein is CASSPRDREQQYF. Here the CDR3 DNA reads TGCGCCAGCAGCCCCCGGGACAGGGAGCAGCAGTACTTC.

The chain is built from TRBV6-2 or TRBV6-3 and TRBJ2-1; the D gene is possibly TRBD1 (6 bases). CDR3 length: 15 residues. Trimming removed 5 bases from V and 0 bases from J, with 11 bases in between. In germline, CDR1 is MNHEY, CDR2 SVGEGT. The CDR3 sequence: CASSHDRSSYNEQFF. The DNA of the CDR3 is TGTGCCAGCAGTCACGACAGGAGCTCCTACAATGAGCAGTTCTTC.

The gene calls are TRBV12-3 or TRBV12-4 and TRBJ1-3; a possible D gene is TRBD1 (6 bases). V was clipped by 3 bases and J by 16 bases, with 16 bases between them. The length of the CDR3 is 12 residues. CDR3 sequence (DNA): TGTGCCAGCAGTTTTGGGGCCGGGCAGGGGTATTTT. Translating gives CASSFGAGQGYF.

The sample holds a few counts of this clone. The chain is built from TRBV27 and TRBJ2-7; possible D gene TRBD2, 6 bases. The V gene lost 0 bases and the J gene lost 10 bases, with 13 bases spanning the gap. Germline loops: CDR1 MNHEY, CDR2 SMNVEV (reference sequence). The CDR3 is made up of 13 amino acids. CDR3 protein: CASSLSFWGVQYF. The DNA of the CDR3 is TGTGCCAGCAGTTTATCCTTTTGGGGGGTTCAGTACTTC.

This chain uses TRBV28 with TRBJ1-5, with D possibly matching TRBD1 (6 bases). V was shortened by 4 bases and J by 0 bases, with 19 bases between the two germline ends. The CDR3 is 18 amino acids. Germline lookup yields CDR1 MDHEN and CDR2 SYDVKM. CDR3 DNA sequence: TGTGCCAGCAGTTCACTTCAATTCACAGGGAGTAGCAATCAGCCCCAGCATTTT. Protein product: CASSSLQFTGSSNQPQHF.

The chain carries TRBV19 and TRBJ2-7; D gene uncertain. CDR1 and CDR2 from the germline V gene are LNHDA and SQIVND (reference sequence). The CDR3 totals 13 residues. V dropped 0 bases and J dropped 7 bases, with 10 bases sitting between them. The CDR3 DNA reads as TGTGCCAGTAGTATAGAGTCCCGCAGAGAGCAGTACTTC. Encoded protein: CASSIESRREQYF.

This chain connects TRBV11-3 to TRBJ2-3; 13 bases fit TRBD2. CDR3 length: 15 residues. Per germline, CDR1 SGHNT and CDR2 YENEEA. The trim removed 6 bases at V and 9 bases at J, leaving 9 bases unmatched. The CDR3 loop is CASRRTSGRWGTQYF. As DNA, the CDR3 is TGTGCCAGCAGACGGACTAGCGGGAGATGGGGAACGCAGTATTTT. The variable domain in full, with the rest retrieved from reference TRBV11-3 and TRBJ2-3, is EAGVVQSPRYKIIEKKQPVAFWCNPISGHNTLYWYLQNLGQGPELLIRYENEEAVDDSQLPKDRFSAERLKGVDSTLKIQPAELGDSAVYLCASRRTSGRWGTQYFGPGTRLTVL.

The V gene is TRBV19, the J gene TRBJ2-1; D is ambiguous. The CDR3 consists of 13 residues. V was pared by 5 bases and J by 3 bases, with 8 bases between. Per the germline V gene, CDR1 is LNHDA and CDR2 is SQIVND (reference sequence). The chain's CDR3 is CASSFAIYNEQFF. The DNA for the CDR3 is TGTGCCAGTAGTTTCGCAATCTACAATGAGCAGTTCTTC.

This chain uses TRBV6-4 with TRBJ2-3, with D unclear. Trimming removed 4 bases at V and 4 bases at J, with 15 bases between. There are 15 residues in the CDR3. In germline, CDR1 is MRHNA, CDR2 SNTAGT. The CDR3 DNA reads TGTGCCAGCAGTGTTGAGCGTGGGAACGCAGATACGCAGTATTTT. Residues: CASSVERGNADTQYF.

The chain is built from TRBV4-2 and TRBJ1-2, with D perhaps TRBD1 (6 bases). Germline V gives CDR1 LGHNA, CDR2 YNFKEQ. The ends were cut back, 2 bases at V and 8 bases at J, with 15 bases in the middle. The CDR3 totals 14 residues. The CDR3: CASSQPTGSRGYTF. The CDR3 nucleotides are TGTGCCAGCAGCCAACCCACAGGGAGTAGGGGCTACACCTTC.

This chain links TRBV2 with TRBJ2-5; 8 nucleotides align to TRBD1. Germline V CDR1 and CDR2: SNHLY, FYNNEI. V lost 7 bases and J lost 2; bases outside the gene matches: 6. This CDR3 region has 14 residues. CDR3 loop: CASNSGTGQETQYF. The CDR3 DNA sequence: TGTGCCAGCAATTCCGGGACAGGACAAGAGACCCAGTACTTC. Full variable domain (rest looked up from reference TRBV2 and TRBJ2-5): EPEVTQTPSHQVTQMGQEVILRCVPISNHLYFYWYRQILGQKVEFLVSFYNNEISEKSEIFDDQFSVERPDGSNFTLKIRSTKLEDSAMYFCASNSGTGQETQYFGPGTRLLVL.

The V call is TRBV28, the J call TRBJ2-5, with 10 bases that match TRBD1. V shed 5 bases, J shed 4 bases, and the junction held 4 bases outside the gene matches. The CDR3 is made up of 14 amino acids. CDR1 and CDR2 from the germline V gene are MDHEN and SYDVKM. CDR3 amino acids: CASSPDRGRETQYF. The CDR3 DNA reads as TGTGCCAGCAGTCCCGACAGGGGGCGAGAGACCCAGTACTTC.

V and J are TRBV15 and TRBJ2-5; D unresolved. Trimming cost V 5 bases and J 2 bases, with 15 bases left between them. This CDR3 has 15 residues. The germline V gene has CDR1 LNHNV and CDR2 YYDKDF (reference sequence). The CDR3 spells CATSGLSDGQETQYF. CDR3 DNA: TGTGCCACCAGCGGCCTGTCGGACGGGCAAGAGACCCAGTACTTC. Filled out from reference TRBV15 and TRBJ2-5, the complete variable domain reads DAMVIQNPRYQVTQFGKPVTLSCSQTLNHNVMYWYQQKSSQAPKLLFHYYDKDFNNEADTPDNFQSRRPNTSFCFLDIRSPGLGDTAMYLCATSGLSDGQETQYFGPGTRLLVL.

The chain combines TRBV5-4 with TRBJ1-1; D not resolved. V was trimmed by 0 bases and J by 4 bases, leaving 10 bases between them. The CDR3 has 14 amino acids. Per germline, CDR1 SGHNT and CDR2 YYREEE (reference sequence). This chain's CDR3 is CASSLDPRPTEAFF. The CDR3 DNA is TGTGCCAGCAGCTTGGATCCGCGACCCACTGAAGCTTTCTTT.

There are a few counts of this clone. The chain couples TRBV20-1 to TRBJ2-1; 8 bases line up with TRBD2. The V segment lost 3 bases and the J segment 4 bases; nucleotides outside the gene matches: 8. The CDR3 length is 15 residues. The V gene's germline CDR1 is DFQATT and CDR2 SNEGSKA (reference sequence). The CDR3: CSASSGLAGYNEQFF. CDR3 nucleotides: TGCAGTGCTAGTTCGGGGCTAGCGGGTTACAATGAGCAGTTCTTC.

This sequence joins TRBV6-6 and TRBJ2-4; D is perhaps TRBD2 (6 bases). CDR3 length equals 17 residues. Germline CDR1 is MNHNY and CDR2 is SVGAGI (reference sequence). Trimming left V 5 bases short and J 0 bases short, with 17 bases between. The DNA for the CDR3 is TGTGCCAGCAGTCCCTCGAAGCGGGCGGTAGCCAAAAACATTCAGTACTTC. Translation gives CASSPSKRAVAKNIQYF.

The chain recombines TRBV28 with TRBJ2-1, with D perhaps TRBD2 (5 bases). The CDR3 loop spans 14 amino acids. V dropped 5 bases and J dropped 0 bases, with 8 bases sitting between them. From germline, CDR1 is MDHEN and CDR2 SYDVKM. CDR3 protein: CASSAGSSYNEQFF. CDR3 bases: TGTGCCAGCAGTGCGGGTTCCTCCTACAATGAGCAGTTCTTC. Looking up the rest from reference TRBV28 and TRBJ2-1 gives the full variable domain: DVKVTQSSRYLVKRTGEKVFLECVQDMDHENMFWYRQDPGLGLRLIYFSYDVKMKEKGDIPEGYSVSREKKERFSLILESASTNQTSMYLCASSAGSSYNEQFFGPGTRLTVL.

The CDR3 is CASSQEDRLGAFF. In nucleotides, the CDR3 is TGTGCCAGCAGCCAAGAGGACCGACTAGGGGCTTTCTTT. This sequence joins TRBV14 and TRBJ1-1; no reliable D call. Germline V gives CDR1 SGHDN, CDR2 FVKESK. The ends were cut back, 0 bases at V and 11 bases at J, with 13 bases in the middle. CDR3 length: 13 residues.

The chain links TRBV5-5 to TRBJ2-6, with D possibly matching TRBD1 (5 bases). V was cut by 0 bases and J by 0 bases, with 7 bases left in between. This CDR3 is 16 amino acids long. Germline V gene sequence: CDR1 SGHKS, CDR2 YYEKEE (reference sequence). This chain's CDR3 is CASSLVRDSGANVLTF. The DNA of the CDR3 is TGTGCCAGCAGCTTGGTCAGGGACTCTGGGGCCAACGTCCTGACTTTC.

The V gene is TRBV19, the J gene TRBJ1-2, with D possibly TRBD1 on 6 matching bases. This CDR3 comprises 16 residues. The V and J ends lost 7 bases and 4 bases respectively, with 22 bases between them. Germline lookup yields CDR1 LNHDA and CDR2 SQIVND (reference sequence). The CDR3 region is CASTLGGTSVGYGYTF. The CDR3 DNA sequence: TGTGCCAGTACCCTAGGGGGGACATCGGTGGGCTATGGCTACACCTTC.